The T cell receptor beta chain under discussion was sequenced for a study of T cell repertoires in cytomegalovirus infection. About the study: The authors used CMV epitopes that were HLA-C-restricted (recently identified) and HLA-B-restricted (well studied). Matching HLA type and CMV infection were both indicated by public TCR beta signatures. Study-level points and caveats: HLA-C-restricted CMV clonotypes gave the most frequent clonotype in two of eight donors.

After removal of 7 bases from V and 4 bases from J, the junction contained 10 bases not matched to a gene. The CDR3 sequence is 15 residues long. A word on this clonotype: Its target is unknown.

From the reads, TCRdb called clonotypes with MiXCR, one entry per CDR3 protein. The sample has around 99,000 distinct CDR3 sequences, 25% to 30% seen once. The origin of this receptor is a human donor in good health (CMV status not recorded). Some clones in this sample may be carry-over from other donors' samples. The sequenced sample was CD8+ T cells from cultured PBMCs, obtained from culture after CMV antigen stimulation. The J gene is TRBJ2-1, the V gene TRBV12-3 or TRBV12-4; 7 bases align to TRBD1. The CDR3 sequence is CASNSGTEIYNEQFF. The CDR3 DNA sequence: TGTGCCAGCAATTCCGGGACAGAAATTTACAATGAGCAGTTCTTC.